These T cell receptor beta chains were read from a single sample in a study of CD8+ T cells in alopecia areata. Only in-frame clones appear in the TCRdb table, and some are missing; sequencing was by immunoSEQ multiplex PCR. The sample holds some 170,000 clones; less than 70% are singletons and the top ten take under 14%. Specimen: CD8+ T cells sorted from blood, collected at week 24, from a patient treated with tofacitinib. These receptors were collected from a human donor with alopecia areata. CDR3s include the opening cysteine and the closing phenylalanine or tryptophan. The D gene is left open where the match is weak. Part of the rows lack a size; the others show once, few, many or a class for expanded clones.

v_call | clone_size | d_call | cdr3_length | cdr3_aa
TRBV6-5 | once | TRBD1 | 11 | CASSRQGEAFF
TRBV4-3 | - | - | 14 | CASSQLRESRAYTF
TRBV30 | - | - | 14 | CAWEGLTNTGELFF
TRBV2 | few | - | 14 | CASSTDRTNTEAFF
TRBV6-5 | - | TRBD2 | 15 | CASSSTSGGHNEQFF
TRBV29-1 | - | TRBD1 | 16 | CSVEGLPGTGLYEQYF
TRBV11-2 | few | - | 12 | CASSPPGQPQHF
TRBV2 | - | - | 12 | CASSGRNTEAFF
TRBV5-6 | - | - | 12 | CASSDGGRELFF
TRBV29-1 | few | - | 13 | CSVDVPNTGELFF
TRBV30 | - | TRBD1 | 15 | CAWRAGTGPFYEQYF
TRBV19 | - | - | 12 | CASSELNTEAFF
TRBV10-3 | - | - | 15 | CAISEALGLNYGYTF
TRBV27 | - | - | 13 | CASSVTGFYEQYF
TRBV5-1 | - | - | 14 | CASSLVPANNEQFF
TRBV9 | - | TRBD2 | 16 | CASSVTSREVSDTQYF
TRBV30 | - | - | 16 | CAWSVPESRRGDEQYF
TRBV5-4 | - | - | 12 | CASSLGDNEAFF
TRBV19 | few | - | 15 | CASSATRDGTYEQYF
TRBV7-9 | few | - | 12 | CASSLAADTQYF
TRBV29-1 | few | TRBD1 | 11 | CSVEMGQGQFF
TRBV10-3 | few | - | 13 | CAISESKSAEQYF
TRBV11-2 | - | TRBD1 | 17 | CASSLDSPTGSVQPQHF
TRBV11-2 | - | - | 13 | CASRAGGNYEQYF
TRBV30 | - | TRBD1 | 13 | CAWSVGQGRGYTF
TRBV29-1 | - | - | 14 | CSVIKVGESYEQYF
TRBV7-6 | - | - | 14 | CASTMGRANTEAFF
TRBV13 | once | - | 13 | CASSLAEGRELFF
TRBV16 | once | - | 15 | CASSLPEGGRSPLHF
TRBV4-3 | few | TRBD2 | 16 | CASSQDLAGGSYEQYF
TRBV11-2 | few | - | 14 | CASTPGTGSYEQYF